This T cell receptor (beta chain) emerged from a study of shared clonotypes between healthy human individuals. Unsorted PBMC DNA underwent sequencing on ten immunoSEQ deep assay plates. The method was immunoSEQ multiplex PCR; TCRdb's version includes in-frame clones alone and lacks a portion of them. This table holds fewer than 650,000 clones, around 76% found once. Nashville, Tennessee was home to all donors, who were Caucasian adults. Unsorted samples, those not sorted, used approximately 90 million PBMCs for genomic DNA. V was clipped by 8 bases and J by 0 bases; unmatched bases: 6. CDR1 is SGDLS and CDR2 is YYNGEE in the germline V gene. The CDR3 covers 14 residues. This clone occurred once.

The sequenced sample was PBMCs. The chain employs TRBV9 and TRBJ1-2; 8 bases fit TRBD1. This clonotype was obtained from a woman between 40 and 55 years old in good health. Some clones in this sample may be carry-over from other donors' samples. The CDR3 loop is CASNAGQANYGYTF. CDR3 DNA sequence: TGTGCCAGTAATGCGGGACAGGCTAACTATGGCTACACCTTC.